Listed below are T cell receptor beta chains from one sample, sequenced in a study of blood T cells in healthy people across ages. One entry per CDR3 protein results from TCRdb running MiXCR on the 5' RACE reads. The sample carries about a million distinct CDR3 sequences, roughly two fifths recorded once. Sequenced input: blood. The receptors here all came from a man younger than 30 in good health. CDR3s include the opening cysteine and the closing phenylalanine or tryptophan. The D gene is left open where the match is weak. Size tells how often a clone was seen (once, few, many) or the class of an expanded clone, and some rows leave it out.

V gene	J gene	clone size	D gene	CDR3 protein	CDR3 DNA
TRBV4-3	TRBJ2-3	few	-	CASSQDSSNTDTQYF	TGCGCCAGCAGCCAAGACTCCTCAAACACAGATACGCAGTATTTT
TRBV6-5	TRBJ2-5	-	-	CASSYSQGNEQYF	TGTGCCAGCAGTTACTCGCAGGGCAATGAGCAGTACTTC
TRBV20-1	TRBJ1-2	-	-	CSARDRGEFAYGYTF	TGCAGTGCTAGAGATCGGGGGGAATTTGCCTATGGCTACACCTTC
TRBV6-5	TRBJ2-3	-	TRBD1	CASSYSSGQGTDTQYF	TGTGCCAGCAGTTACTCTTCGGGACAGGGGACAGATACGCAGTATTTT
TRBV7-9	TRBJ1-5	few	-	CASSLEPPDTYSNQPQHF	TGTGCCAGCAGCTTAGAACCCCCCGACACGTATAGCAATCAGCCCCAGCATTTT
TRBV11-2	TRBJ2-4	many	-	CASSPGRLAKNIQYF	TGTGCCAGCAGCCCAGGGCGGCTAGCCAAAAACATTCAGTACTTC
TRBV9	TRBJ2-1	-	-	CASTVDSSYNEQFF	TGTGCCAGCACCGTGGATTCCTCCTACAATGAGCAGTTCTTC
TRBV10-3	TRBJ1-1	-	TRBD1	CAIQGTGGTEAFF	TGTGCCATCCAAGGGACAGGGGGCACTGAAGCTTTCTTT
TRBV7-2	TRBJ1-2	once	-	CAGSLASNYGYTF	TGTGCCGGCAGCTTAGCCAGTAACTATGGCTACACCTTC
TRBV20-1	TRBJ2-5	-	TRBD1	CSASLRQGKETQYF	TGCAGTGCTAGTTTGCGACAGGGCAAAGAGACCCAGTACTTC
TRBV27	TRBJ2-7	once	-	CASRTEAYNEQYF	TGTGCCAGCAGGACAGAAGCCTACAATGAGCAGTACTTC
TRBV6-1	TRBJ2-3	-	TRBD2	CASSELRGGGDTQYF	TGTGCCAGCAGTGAACTGCGGGGGGGCGGAGATACGCAGTATTTT
TRBV2	TRBJ2-3	few	-	CASRRVAASTDTQYF	TGTGCCAGCAGGAGGGTGGCCGCTAGCACAGATACGCAGTATTTT
TRBV25-1	TRBJ1-2	-	-	CASSEFRAGSHYGYTF	TGTGCCAGCAGTGAATTCCGGGCAGGGTCACACTATGGCTACACCTTC
TRBV7-2	TRBJ1-1	-	TRBD1	CASILGGKMNTEAFF	TGTGCCAGCATCCTAGGGGGCAAAATGAACACTGAAGCTTTCTTT
TRBV6-5	TRBJ1-2	few	-	CASSYAGSYGYTF	TGTGCCAGCAGTTACGCGGGGTCCTATGGCTACACCTTC
TRBV6-5	TRBJ1-5	-	-	CASKTGGGGNQPQHF	TGTGCCAGCAAGACGGGCGGCGGAGGCAATCAGCCCCAGCATTTT
TRBV20-1	TRBJ1-5	-	-	CSARTEWYGNQPQHF	TGCAGTGCTAGAACGGAGTGGTACGGCAATCAGCCCCAGCATTTT
TRBV4-1	TRBJ1-2	-	-	CASSQKAAGYNYGYTF	TGCGCCAGCAGCCAAAAGGCGGCGGGGTATAACTATGGCTACACCTTC
TRBV12-1	TRBJ1-2	-	-	CASGVPGYTF	TGTGCCAGCGGGGTACCCGGCTACACCTTC
TRBV3-1	TRBJ2-7	once	TRBD2	CASSHTSGGATYNEQYF	TGTGCCAGCAGCCACACTAGCGGGGGCGCTACCTACAATGAGCAGTACTTC
TRBV6-2/TRBV6-3	TRBJ2-7	few	-	CASSYDGGKYEQYF	TGTGCCAGCAGTTACGATGGGGGCAAATACGAGCAGTACTTC
TRBV6-5	TRBJ2-3	few	TRBD2	CASSPGLEADTQYF	TGTGCCAGCAGTCCTGGACTAGAGGCAGATACGCAGTATTTT
TRBV20-1	TRBJ2-3	many	TRBD2	CSATRGGVTDTQYF	TGCAGTGCTACCCGGGGGGGAGTCACAGATACGCAGTATTTT
TRBV4-3	TRBJ2-7	-	-	CASSQDEGRNYEQYF	TGCGCCAGCAGCCAAGATGAGGGAAGAAACTACGAGCAGTACTTC
TRBV20-1	TRBJ1-1	few	-	CSAGLESIAEAFF	TGCAGTGCTGGGTTAGAGTCTATCGCTGAAGCTTTCTTT
TRBV2	TRBJ1-1	-	-	CASSPTTTGTEAFF	TGTGCCAGCAGTCCAACAACCACGGGAACTGAAGCTTTCTTT
TRBV7-2	TRBJ2-7	many	-	CASSLGPSYEQYF	TGTGCCAGCAGCTTAGGACCGTCCTACGAGCAGTACTTC
TRBV6-5	TRBJ1-2	many	TRBD1	CASSSGTVYGYTF	TGTGCCAGCAGTTCGGGGACAGTTTATGGCTACACCTTC
TRBV6-1	TRBJ1-1	few	-	CASRVAEGKNTEAFF	TGTGCCAGCAGGGTGGCTGAGGGTAAGAACACTGAAGCTTTCTTT
TRBV7-9	TRBJ2-3	-	-	CASSLYGSGDTDTQYF	TGTGCCAGCAGCTTATATGGGTCAGGGGACACAGATACGCAGTATTTT
TRBV6-5	TRBJ1-1	few	-	CASSIGWDTEAFF	TGTGCCAGCAGTATAGGGTGGGACACTGAAGCTTTCTTT
TRBV19	TRBJ1-2	once	TRBD1	CASSINPRPGGDGYTF	TGTGCCAGTAGTATCAATCCCCGGCCAGGGGGTGATGGCTACACCTTC
TRBV4-2	TRBJ2-1	-	-	CASNHNIGGNEQFF	TGTGCCAGCAACCACAACATAGGGGGGAATGAGCAGTTCTTC
TRBV9	TRBJ1-1	few	-	CASSVAGGVGNTEAFF	TGTGCCAGCAGCGTAGCGGGGGGCGTGGGGAACACTGAAGCTTTCTTT
TRBV6-1	TRBJ1-5	few	-	CASRLLDNYSNQPQHF	TGTGCCAGCAGGCTCTTGGACAATTATAGCAATCAGCCCCAGCATTTT
TRBV5-1	TRBJ1-1	few	-	CASSLGPPPTEAFF	TGCGCCAGCAGCTTGGGCCCTCCACCCACTGAAGCTTTCTTT
TRBV20-1	TRBJ2-5	-	-	CSASQGSQETQYF	TGCAGTGCTAGTCAGGGGAGTCAAGAGACCCAGTACTTC
TRBV4-2	TRBJ1-4	few	-	CASSKEQALNEKLFF	TGTGCCAGCAGCAAAGAACAGGCGCTTAATGAAAAACTGTTTTTT
TRBV7-3	TRBJ2-3	many	TRBD1	CASSSGQGLGDTQYF	TGTGCCAGCAGCTCGGGACAGGGGTTAGGGGATACGCAGTATTTT
TRBV20-1	TRBJ1-2	-	-	CSARSGESIGYTF	TGCAGTGCTAGGTCCGGGGAATCCATTGGCTACACCTTC
TRBV29-1	TRBJ1-4	-	TRBD1	CSVRGTVLNEKLFF	TGCAGCGTTCGCGGGACAGTGTTAAATGAAAAACTGTTTTTT